Following are 17 T cell receptor beta chains from one sample sequenced in a study of a mutant IDH1 vaccine in newly diagnosed glioma. Method: immunoSEQ multiplex PCR; TCRdb's copy keeps in-frame clones and lacks some. The data hold about 30,000 clones, with approximately 80% observed a single time. These receptors are not linked to any known antigen. This sample's time point: week 23, last vaccination. Vaccination comprised doses that each held 300 ug of mutant IDH1 20-mer peptide, plus topical imiquimod. Sequenced material: PBMCs, taken from a glioma patient whose treatment included an IDH1 peptide vaccine. These receptors all stem from a woman between 18 and 30 years old with glioma.

V is TRBV4-1 and J is TRBJ1-4; D gene uncertain. In germline, CDR1 is MGHRA, CDR2 YSYEKL. Trimming shortened V by 3 bases and J by 0 bases, and 17 bases separated the two germline ends. This CDR3 spans 18 amino acids. This CDR3 reads CASSHRADVGATNEKLFF. The CDR3 nucleotides are TGCGCCAGCAGCCATAGAGCGGATGTGGGCGCAACTAATGAAAAACTGTTTTTT.

This clone was detected a few times. This sequence joins TRBV14 and TRBJ1-6; D unclear. Per the germline V gene, CDR1 is SGHDN and CDR2 is FVKESK. There are 13 residues in the CDR3. The V end was cut by 4 bases, the J end by 10 bases, with 11 bases between. This chain's CDR3 is CASSLDVISPLHF. DNA of the CDR3: TGTGCCAGCAGCCTTGACGTAATCTCACCCCTCCACTTT.

The V gene is TRBV2, the J gene TRBJ2-7, with 8 bases identical to TRBD1. Trimming took 4 bases from V and 2 from J; bases not matched to a gene: 1. Germline CDR1 reads SNHLY; CDR2 reads FYNNEI. The length of the CDR3 is 13 residues. This CDR3 is CASSGQGTYEQYF. The CDR3 region has the DNA TGTGCCAGCAGTGGACAGGGGACCTACGAGCAGTACTTC.

This rearrangement joins TRBV10-3 to TRBJ2-7; the match to TRBD2 covers 13 bases. Germline lookup yields CDR1 ENHRY and CDR2 SYGVKD. CDR3 length equals 16 residues. V was pared by 7 bases and J by 6 bases, with 12 bases of the junction left unmatched. CDR3 sequence: CAITGGTSGIGGEQYF. CDR3 DNA: TGTGCCATCACCGGCGGGACTAGCGGGATAGGAGGCGAGCAGTACTTC.

The chain joins TRBV5-1 to TRBJ2-2; 7 bases align to TRBD2. The CDR3 covers 17 residues. V trimming: 3 bases; J trimming: 1 base; junction bases outside the gene matches: 9. Germline loops: CDR1 SGHRS, CDR2 YFSETQ. CDR3 in amino acids: CASSSLQAGLNTGELFF. The CDR3 nucleotides are TGCGCCAGCAGCTCGCTACAAGCGGGATTGAACACCGGGGAGCTGTTTTTT.

This clone came up once. The J gene is TRBJ1-4, the V gene TRBV19; TRBD1 is a possible D gene (6 bases). CDR1 LNHDA and CDR2 SQIVND come from the germline V gene (reference sequence). The CDR3 length is 13 residues. Trimming shortened V by 5 bases and J by 6 bases, and 10 bases separated the two germline ends. CDR3 sequence reads: CASSFRGDEKLFF. In DNA form, the CDR3 reads TGTGCCAGTAGTTTCAGGGGAGATGAAAAACTGTTTTTT. Complete variable domain (other parts from reference TRBV19 and TRBJ1-4): DGGITQSPKYLFRKEGQNVTLSCEQNLNHDAMYWYRQDPGQGLRLIYYSQIVNDFQKGDIAEGYSVSREKKESFPLTVTSAQKNPTAFYLCASSFRGDEKLFFGSGTQLSVL.

The J gene is TRBJ1-5, the V gene TRBV19, with D possibly TRBD1 on 6 matching bases. Germline V gene sequence: CDR1 LNHDA, CDR2 SQIVND (reference sequence). The length of the CDR3 is 19 residues. Deletions cut 0 bases from V and 2 bases from J, with 20 bases between. The CDR3 DNA sequence: TGTGCCAGTAGTATAGATCTTTGGACTGAACAGGGCCGCAATCAGCCCCAGCATTTT. This encodes CASSIDLWTEQGRNQPQHF. Drawing the rest from reference TRBV19 and TRBJ1-5, the complete variable domain is DGGITQSPKYLFRKEGQNVTLSCEQNLNHDAMYWYRQDPGQGLRLIYYSQIVNDFQKGDIAEGYSVSREKKESFPLTVTSAQKNPTAFYLCASSIDLWTEQGRNQPQHFGDGTRLSIL.

The chain recombines TRBV7-2 with TRBJ1-5; TRBD1 aligns across 8 bases. The length of the CDR3 is 15 residues. Germline loops: CDR1 SGHTA, CDR2 FQGNSA. The V gene end was trimmed by 5 bases and the J gene end by 4 bases; junction bases not matched to a gene: 7. Here the CDR3 reads CASSAWGQENQPQHF. As DNA, the CDR3 is TGTGCCAGCAGCGCTTGGGGACAGGAGAATCAGCCCCAGCATTTT.

The chain joins TRBV7-9 to TRBJ2-1; TRBD2 aligns across 12 bases. V trimming: 5 bases; J trimming: 7 bases; junction bases outside the gene matches: 6. The CDR3 runs 15 residues. From germline, CDR1 is SEHNR and CDR2 FQNEAQ (reference sequence). CDR3 nucleotide sequence: TGTGCCAGCAGCCCCCTAGCGGGGGGGCCAAATGAGCAGTTCTTC. It specifies CASSPLAGGPNEQFF.

The V call is TRBV5-1, the J call TRBJ1-4, with a tentative D call TRBD1 (5 bases). The V end lost 4 bases, the J end lost 1 base, and 11 bases lay between the germline ends. This CDR3 contains 15 residues. Germline CDR1 is SGHRS and CDR2 is YFSETQ. In DNA, the CDR3 is TGCGCCAGCAGCCCCAGGGTCGGAACTAATGAAAAACTGTTTTTT. Translated, it gives CASSPRVGTNEKLFF.

The CDR3 spells CSVYWRGGIGYEQYF. CDR3 bases: TGCAGCGTATATTGGCGGGGCGGGATAGGGTACGAGCAGTACTTC. J is TRBJ2-7 and V is TRBV29-1; D might be TRBD2 (6 bases). This CDR3 is built from 15 residues. V gave up 6 bases and J gave up 4 bases, with 22 bases separating them. CDR1 is SQVTM and CDR2 is ANQGSEA in the germline V gene.

This clone was seen just once. V usage is TRBV19 and J usage is TRBJ2-7; the D gene is possibly TRBD1 (5 bases). V lost 5 bases and J lost 3, with 11 bases in between. The V gene's germline CDR1 is LNHDA and CDR2 SQIVND (reference sequence). CDR3 length: 13 amino acids. The CDR3 region has the DNA TGTGCCAGTAGTTACTCGGACAACTACGAGCAGTACTTC. Protein product: CASSYSDNYEQYF. Drawing the rest from reference TRBV19 and TRBJ2-7, the complete variable domain is DGGITQSPKYLFRKEGQNVTLSCEQNLNHDAMYWYRQDPGQGLRLIYYSQIVNDFQKGDIAEGYSVSREKKESFPLTVTSAQKNPTAFYLCASSYSDNYEQYFGPGTRLTVT.

The chain uses TRBV6-5 and TRBJ1-3; D possibly corresponds to TRBD1 (5 bases). With 4 bases removed from V and 0 bases from J, the gap between germline ends came to 10 bases. The CDR3 spans 15 residues. CDR1 MNHEY and CDR2 SVGAGI come from the germline V gene. The CDR3 loop is CASSSQASSGNTIYF. In nucleotides, the CDR3 is TGTGCCAGCAGTTCACAGGCGAGCTCTGGAAACACCATATATTTT.

V usage is TRBV11-2 and J usage is TRBJ1-4; TRBD1 matches 7 bases. V shed 5 bases and J 7 bases; nucleotides not matched to a gene: 10. The CDR3 length is 15 residues. The germline V gene encodes CDR1 SGHAT and CDR2 FQNNGV. CDR3 bases: TGTGCCAGCAGCCAACCTACCGGGACAGTTGAAAAACTGTTTTTT. Amino acids: CASSQPTGTVEKLFF.

This clone was seen only once. This chain connects TRBV7-6 to TRBJ2-5; D unclear. V was shortened by 0 bases and J by 2 bases, with 10 bases between the two germline ends. The CDR3 is 15 residues long. The germline V gene has CDR1 SGHVS and CDR2 FNYEAQ. For the CDR3, the DNA is TGTGCCAGCAGCTTAGCTGGTCATTGGCAAGAGACCCAGTACTTC. Its protein product is CASSLAGHWQETQYF.

This clone was found a few times. The DNA of the CDR3 is TGTGCCAGCTGCGGGGGGAGCGGTCAGCCCCAGCATTTT. It translates to CASCGGSGQPQHF. This sequence joins TRBV6-6 and TRBJ1-5; possible D gene TRBD1, 5 bases. This CDR3 is built from 13 residues. The V and J ends lost 8 bases and 6 bases respectively, with 14 bases between them. The germline V gene has CDR1 MNHNY and CDR2 SVGAGI (reference sequence).

This clone was counted only a few times. The genes are TRBV2 and TRBJ1-1; D is ambiguous. Germline V gene sequence: CDR1 SNHLY, CDR2 FYNNEI. Trimming took 4 bases from V and 2 from J, leaving 11 bases between them. This CDR3 is built from 14 residues. CDR3 sequence (DNA): TGTGCCAGCAGTGCGTACCGGTCCAACACTGAAGCTTTCTTT. Its translation is CASSAYRSNTEAFF.